These 31 T cell receptor beta chains were sequenced from one sample in a study of shared clonotypes between healthy human individuals. Clones were read by immunoSEQ multiplex PCR, and TCRdb kept only the in-frame ones, dropping some. This sample has fewer than 850,000 clones, with about three quarters found just once. The source material was memory CD4+ T cells sorted from blood. Subset reported: CD45RA-negative fraction. The receptors stem from a woman in her twenties or thirties in good health.

The chain is built from TRBV6-5 and TRBJ2-5; D is perhaps TRBD2 (5 bases). The J call may be incorrect, as the DNA end agrees better with TRBJ2-7. The CDR3 covers 11 residues. The V gene's germline CDR1 is MNHEY and CDR2 SVGAGI. CDR3 residues: CATGKSYEQYF. Written as DNA, the CDR3 is TGTGCAACCGGGAAGAGCTACGAGCAGTACTTC.

The gene calls are TRBV5-4 and TRBJ2-3; no firm D call. Germline V CDR1 and CDR2: SGHNT, YYREEE (reference sequence). The germline V and J ends were trimmed by 5 bases and 0 bases, with 13 bases remaining between them. The CDR3 totals 15 residues. The CDR3 DNA sequence: TGTGCCAGCAGTTATAGGACGTTGAGCACAGATACGCAGTATTTT. It translates to CASSYRTLSTDTQYF.

The V call is TRBV30, the J call TRBJ2-5; D might be TRBD1 or TRBD2, each matching 6 bases. The germline V gene encodes CDR1 GTSNPN and CDR2 SVGIG (reference sequence). V dropped 1 base and J dropped 6 bases, with 12 bases sitting between them. The CDR3 covers 13 residues. Here the CDR3 reads CAWSGGARQTQYF. CDR3 DNA sequence: TGTGCCTGGAGTGGGGGGGCCCGGCAGACCCAGTACTTC.

CDR3 region: CASSTPGQGVNEQFF. CDR3 sequence (DNA): TGTGCCAGCAGCACACCGGGACAGGGGGTCAATGAGCAGTTCTTC. The chain links TRBV7-2 to TRBJ2-1, with 11 bases lining up with TRBD1. The V segment lost 5 bases and the J segment 6 bases; nucleotides outside the gene matches: 6. The germline gives CDR1 SGHTA, CDR2 FQGNSA. The CDR3 is made up of 15 amino acids.

This clone was seen more than once but under ten times. This sample also contains other DNA sequences that code for the same CDR3. The chain links TRBV5-1 to TRBJ2-5; TRBD1 is a possible D gene (6 bases). The length of the CDR3 is 15 residues. Germline values: CDR1 SGHRS, CDR2 YFSETQ. Trimming took off 4 bases at V and 4 bases at J, with 17 bases between the two ends. CDR3 bases: TGCGCCAGCAGCCCAGGGACAACGGGTGGAGAGACCCAGTACTTC. Translated: CASSPGTTGGETQYF. The whole variable domain, remainder taken from reference TRBV5-1 and TRBJ2-5, is KAGVTQTPRYLIKTRGQQVTLSCSPISGHRSVSWYQQTPGQGLQFLFEYFSETQRNKGNFPGRFSGRQFSNSRSEMNVSTLELGDSALYLCASSPGTTGGETQYFGPGTRLLVL.

The chain uses TRBV11-3 and TRBJ2-2, with 9 bases matching TRBD2. Losses at the gene ends were 5 bases for V and 5 bases for J; bases not matched to a gene: 12. Looked up from germline, CDR1 is SGHNT and CDR2 is YENEEA. The CDR3 length is 17 residues. The DNA of the CDR3 is TGTGCCAGCAGCCTCAGACAGGGTCTAGCGGGAACCGGGGAGCTGTTTTTT. It translates to CASSLRQGLAGTGELFF.

This rearrangement joins TRBV30 to TRBJ2-2; possibly TRBD2 for D (6 bases). Trimming took off 2 bases at V and 5 bases at J, with 12 bases between the two ends. The germline gives CDR1 GTSNPN, CDR2 SVGIG (reference sequence). The CDR3 runs 14 residues. The CDR3 nucleotides are TGTGCCTGGAGTCCAGCTAGCGCGACCGGGGAGCTGTTTTTT. It is translated as CAWSPASATGELFF.

CDR3 nucleotides: TGCGCCAGCAGCCACGACAGGGGCGAGCTCTATGGCTACACCTTC. It codes for CASSHDRGELYGYTF. The chain has TRBV4-1 and TRBJ1-2, with TRBD1 identical over 8 bases. CDR3 length: 15 residues. Germline V CDR1 and CDR2: MGHRA, YSYEKL. V shed 3 bases, J shed 4 bases, and the junction held 7 bases outside the gene matches.

As DNA, the CDR3 is TGCAGCGTTGTCGGGATCAGGGGCAATGAGCAGTTCTTC. The encoded protein is CSVVGIRGNEQFF. The V gene is TRBV29-1, the J gene TRBJ2-1; weak D call: TRBD1 (6 bases). Germline CDR1 SQVTM, CDR2 ANQGSEA. The CDR3 is made up of 13 amino acids. The ends were cut back, 4 bases at V and 6 bases at J, with 13 bases in the middle.

This rearrangement joins TRBV28 to TRBJ2-7; D is unclear. There are 15 residues in the CDR3. Germline CDR1 and CDR2: MDHEN and SYDVKM. Trimming left V 5 bases short and J 3 bases short, with 17 bases between. The CDR3 here is CASSPPSALGYEQYF. CDR3 in DNA: TGTGCCAGCAGTCCCCCGTCGGCCCTGGGCTACGAGCAGTACTTC.

This sequence joins TRBV18 and TRBJ1-5, with D perhaps matching TRBD1 (6 bases). Trimming stripped 6 bases from V and 6 bases from J, with 12 bases between. From germline, CDR1 is KGHSH and CDR2 LQKENI. CDR3 length: 13 amino acids. Written as DNA, the CDR3 is TGTGCCAGCTCTCCAGGGGCAGGTCAGCCCCAGCATTTT. The encoded protein is CASSPGAGQPQHF.

V gene TRBV7-2 combines with J gene TRBJ2-7, with D perhaps TRBD2 (5 bases). The CDR3 length is 14 residues. Germline-derived CDR1 and CDR2 are SGHTA and FQGNSA. Trimming stripped 2 bases from V and 0 bases from J, with 8 bases between. In DNA form, the CDR3 reads TGTGCCAGCAGCTTAACGGACTTCTCCTACGAGCAGTACTTC. Translated: CASSLTDFSYEQYF.

The gene calls are TRBV6-6 and TRBJ2-1; TRBD1 matches 7 bases. This CDR3 is built from 14 residues. Trimming at V came to 5 bases and at J to 7 bases, leaving 8 bases not matched to a gene. Germline CDR1 MNHNY, CDR2 SVGAGI (reference sequence). As DNA, the CDR3 is TGTGCCAGCAGTAAGGGACAGCTTCTGAATGAGCAGTTCTTC. Protein product: CASSKGQLLNEQFF.

V gene TRBV7-3 combines with J gene TRBJ2-6; D might be TRBD2 (6 bases). There are 17 residues in the CDR3. The germline gives CDR1 SGHTA, CDR2 FQGTGA. Trimming pared 4 bases from V and 5 bases from J, leaving 18 bases between. The CDR3 loop is CASSSAGLQSRANVLTF. In nucleotides, the CDR3 is TGTGCCAGCAGCTCAGCGGGCTTACAAAGTCGGGCCAACGTCCTGACTTTC.

Concerning this clone itself: The same CDR3 also results from other DNA sequences found in this sample. The chain is built from TRBV7-2 and TRBJ1-5, with D maybe TRBD1 (6 bases). Looked up from germline, CDR1 is SGHTA and CDR2 is FQGNSA. The V end was cut by 6 bases, the J end by 1 base, with 7 bases between. The CDR3 has 13 residues. The CDR3 is CASRGGSNQPQHF. CDR3 sequence (DNA): TGTGCCAGCAGAGGGGGGAGCAATCAGCCCCAGCATTTT.

The chain links TRBV28 to TRBJ2-1, with D unclear. Trimming removed 4 bases from V and 4 bases from J, with 26 bases in between. The V gene's germline CDR1 is MDHEN and CDR2 SYDVKM. This CDR3 is built from 19 residues. The CDR3 nucleotides read TGTGCCAGCAGTTCCGGTCGTGCTATGGGGTCCTTCTTTTACAATGAGCAGTTCTTC. Translation gives CASSSGRAMGSFFYNEQFF.

The chain is built from TRBV28 and TRBJ1-2; D gene unclear. CDR1 and CDR2 from the germline V gene are MDHEN and SYDVKM. The CDR3 length is 15 residues. The V and J ends lost 5 bases and 4 bases respectively, with 17 bases between them. As DNA, the CDR3 is TGTGCCAGCAGTCCGACATCCGCGGGGATCTATGGCTACACCTTC. Protein product: CASSPTSAGIYGYTF.

This sequence joins TRBV5-1 and TRBJ2-6; 9 positions agree with TRBD1. Trimming cost V 7 bases and J 1 base; bases outside gene matches: 9. CDR1 SGHRS and CDR2 YFSETQ come from the germline V gene. The CDR3 has 17 amino acids. The CDR3 region is CASAPGTGHSGANVLTF. DNA for the CDR3: TGCGCCAGCGCCCCGGGGACAGGGCATTCTGGGGCCAACGTCCTGACTTTC.

The chain recombines TRBV6-4 with TRBJ1-1, with D possibly being TRBD1 (6 bases). CDR1 and CDR2 (germline): MRHNA, SNTAGT. Trimming took off 3 bases at V and 7 bases at J, with 18 bases between the two ends. The CDR3 is made up of 15 amino acids. In nucleotides, the CDR3 is TGTGCCAGCAGTGAGACAGGTGGGGAGGGATTTGAAGCTTTCTTT. Protein: CASSETGGEGFEAFF.

This chain joins TRBV5-6 and TRBJ2-7, with D perhaps being TRBD1 or TRBD2 (5 bases each). V was pared by 4 bases and J by 5 bases, with 16 bases between. This CDR3 has 14 amino acids. Germline lookup yields CDR1 SGHDT and CDR2 YYEEEE. CDR3 sequence reads: CASSAGTHRDEQYF. The CDR3 DNA reads as TGTGCCAGCAGCGCCGGGACCCATCGGGACGAGCAGTACTTC.

The V gene is TRBV13, the J gene TRBJ2-3, with D perhaps being TRBD1 or TRBD2 (6 bases each). Germline V CDR1 and CDR2: PRHDT, FYEKMQ (reference sequence). The V end was cut by 1 base, the J end by 2 bases, with 13 bases between. CDR3 length: 16 residues. The CDR3 region has the DNA TGTGCCAGCAGCTTAGAGGGGGGAATTTTCACAGATACGCAGTATTTT. Amino acid sequence: CASSLEGGIFTDTQYF.

The chain couples TRBV9 to TRBJ1-2, with 10 bases matching TRBD1. The V segment lost 1 base and the J segment 6 bases; nucleotides outside the gene matches: 12. CDR1 SGDLS and CDR2 YYNGEE come from the germline V gene. The CDR3 has 17 amino acids. The chain's CDR3 is CASSVLGQGRNSDGYTF. The CDR3 region has the DNA TGTGCCAGCAGCGTATTGGGACAGGGGCGAAACAGTGATGGCTACACCTTC.

The gene calls are TRBV30 and TRBJ1-1, with TRBD1 as a possible D gene (6 bases). Trimming pared 5 bases from V and 5 bases from J, leaving 21 bases between. Germline lookup yields CDR1 GTSNPN and CDR2 SVGIG (reference sequence). This CDR3 contains 15 residues. CDR3 sequence reads: CAWGRGGQTWTEAFF. CDR3 in DNA: TGTGCCTGGGGAAGGGGGGGACAAACGTGGACTGAAGCTTTCTTT.

The chain recombines TRBV6-1 with TRBJ2-7, with D maybe TRBD2 (5 bases). The germline CDR1 and CDR2 sequences are MNHNS and SASEGT. The CDR3 is made up of 15 amino acids. V was cut by 2 bases and J by 7 bases, with 18 bases left in between. CDR3 sequence: CASSEILYGSGEQYF. The CDR3 coding sequence is TGTGCCAGCAGTGAAATTTTGTATGGGTCGGGAGAGCAGTACTTC.

The rearrangement links TRBV5-1 to TRBJ2-4; TRBD2 is a possible D gene (5 bases). The CDR3 length is 17 residues. Looked up from germline, CDR1 is SGHRS and CDR2 is YFSETQ. V shed 4 bases and J shed 0 bases, with 17 bases lying between them. CDR3 amino acids: CASSDGLFSPAKNIQYF. CDR3 in DNA: TGCGCCAGCAGCGACGGACTCTTTTCTCCAGCCAAAAACATTCAGTACTTC.

The rearrangement joins TRBV9 to TRBJ1-2, with 7 bases identical to TRBD1. J gave up 4 bases and V 3 bases, and 3 bases lay outside the gene matches. CDR3 length equals 13 residues. Germline loops: CDR1 SGDLS, CDR2 YYNGEE. The CDR3 here is CASSEQGSYGYTF. CDR3 sequence (DNA): TGTGCCAGCAGCGAACAGGGGAGCTATGGCTACACCTTC.

The sample holds a few counts of this clone. The gene calls are TRBV21-1 and TRBJ2-7. TRBV21-1 is a pseudogene locus. The CDR3 runs to 12 residues. Written as DNA, the CDR3 is TGTGCCAGCAGCAACCCAAGTCACGAGCAGTACTTC. This translates into CASSNPSHEQYF.

V usage is TRBV6-6 and J usage is TRBJ1-1, with D uncertain. CDR3 length: 14 amino acids. Deletions cut 4 bases from V and 0 bases from J, with 9 bases between. The V gene's germline CDR1 is MNHNY and CDR2 SVGAGI (reference sequence). The CDR3 here is CASSSGVMNTEAFF. DNA for the CDR3: TGTGCCAGCAGTTCCGGGGTCATGAACACTGAAGCTTTCTTT.

The V and J genes are TRBV6-1 and TRBJ2-5; 9 nucleotides line up with TRBD1. This CDR3 contains 13 residues. CDR1 MNHNS and CDR2 SASEGT come from the germline V gene. The ends lost 8 bases at V and 7 bases at J; junction bases unmatched: 8. The CDR3: CASGFTDRGTQYF. In DNA form, the CDR3 reads TGTGCCAGCGGGTTTACGGACAGGGGGACCCAGTACTTC.

The V gene is TRBV29-1, the J gene TRBJ2-1; tentative D call: TRBD2 (6 bases). V lost 7 bases and J 5 bases, leaving 15 bases between the germline ends. The germline V gene encodes CDR1 SQVTM and CDR2 ANQGSEA. CDR3 length: 13 residues. The DNA for the CDR3 is TGCAGCGCGGGAGTCAGGGCGGACAATGAGCAGTTCTTC. Protein: CSAGVRADNEQFF.

In its sample, this clone was seen a few times. V is TRBV19 and J is TRBJ1-4; 10 positions match TRBD1. This CDR3 spans 15 amino acids. Germline V CDR1 and CDR2: LNHDA, SQIVND (reference sequence). The trim removed 3 bases at V and 7 bases at J, leaving 5 bases unmatched. The CDR3 sequence is CASSILGQGGEKLFF. Here the CDR3 DNA reads TGTGCCAGTAGTATCCTCGGACAGGGGGGTGAAAAACTGTTTTTT.